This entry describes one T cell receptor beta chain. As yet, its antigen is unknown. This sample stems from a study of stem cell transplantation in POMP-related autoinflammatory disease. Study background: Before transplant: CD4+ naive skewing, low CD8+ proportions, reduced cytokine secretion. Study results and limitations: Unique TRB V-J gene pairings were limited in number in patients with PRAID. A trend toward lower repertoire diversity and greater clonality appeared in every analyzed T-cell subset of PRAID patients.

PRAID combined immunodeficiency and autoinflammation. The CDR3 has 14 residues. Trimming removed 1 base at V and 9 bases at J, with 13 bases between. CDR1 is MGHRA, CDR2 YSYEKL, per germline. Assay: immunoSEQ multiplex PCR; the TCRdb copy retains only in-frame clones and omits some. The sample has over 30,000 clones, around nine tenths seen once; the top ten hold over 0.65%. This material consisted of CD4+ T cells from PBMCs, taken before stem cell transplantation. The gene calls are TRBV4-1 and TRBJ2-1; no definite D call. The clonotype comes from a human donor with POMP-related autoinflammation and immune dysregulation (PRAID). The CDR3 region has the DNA TGCGCCAGCAGCCAAGGACCCCTAGGTAGTGAGCAGTTCTTC. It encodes CASSQGPLGSEQFF.